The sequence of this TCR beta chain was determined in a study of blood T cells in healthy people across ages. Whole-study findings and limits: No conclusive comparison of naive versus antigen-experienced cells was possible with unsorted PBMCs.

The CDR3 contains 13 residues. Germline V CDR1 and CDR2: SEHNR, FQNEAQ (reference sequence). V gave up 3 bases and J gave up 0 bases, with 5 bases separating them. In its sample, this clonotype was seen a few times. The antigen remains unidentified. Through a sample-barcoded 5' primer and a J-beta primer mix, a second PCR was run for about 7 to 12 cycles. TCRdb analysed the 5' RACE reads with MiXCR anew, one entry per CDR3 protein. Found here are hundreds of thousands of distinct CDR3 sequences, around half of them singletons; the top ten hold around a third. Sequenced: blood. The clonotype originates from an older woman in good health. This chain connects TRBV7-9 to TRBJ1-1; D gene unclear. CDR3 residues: CASSFGLNTEAFF. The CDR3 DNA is TGTGCCAGCAGCTTTGGGCTGAACACTGAAGCTTTCTTT.